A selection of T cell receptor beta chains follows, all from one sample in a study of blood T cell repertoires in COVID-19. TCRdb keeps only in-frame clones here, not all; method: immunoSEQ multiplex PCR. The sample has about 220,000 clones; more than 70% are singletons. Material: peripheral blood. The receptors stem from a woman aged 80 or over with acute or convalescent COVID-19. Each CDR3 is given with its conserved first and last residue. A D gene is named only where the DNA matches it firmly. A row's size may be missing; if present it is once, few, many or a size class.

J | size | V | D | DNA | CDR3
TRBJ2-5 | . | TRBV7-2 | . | TGTGCCAGCAGCTTAGGTATTCAGTCGTTGGCCCAGTACTTC | CASSLGIQSLAQYF
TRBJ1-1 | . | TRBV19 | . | TGTGCCAGTAGTACACAGGGACGGAACACTGAAGCTTTCTTT | CASSTQGRNTEAFF
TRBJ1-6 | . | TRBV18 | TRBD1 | TGTGCCAGCTCACCATCTGAGGGGGCCCTCAATTCACCCCTCCACTTT | CASSPSEGALNSPLHF
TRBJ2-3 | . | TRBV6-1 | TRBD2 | TGTGCCAGCAGTGAACGGGGGGGCCCCACAGATACGCAGTATTTT | CASSERGGPTDTQYF
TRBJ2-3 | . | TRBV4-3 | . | TGCGCCAGCAGCCACCAGGCAACAGGAGACACAGATACGCAGTATTTT | CASSHQATGDTDTQYF
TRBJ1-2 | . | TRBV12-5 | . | TGTGCCTTGGGGCAGGCAGGCTATGGCTACACCTTC | CALGQAGYGYTF
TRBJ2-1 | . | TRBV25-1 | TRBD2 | TGTGCCAGCAGTGCACTAGCGGGGGGGAGCTCCTACAATGAGCAGTTCTTC | CASSALAGGSSYNEQFF
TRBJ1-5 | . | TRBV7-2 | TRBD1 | TGTGCCAGCAGCTCAGACGGGACAGGGGGCCAGCCCCAGCATTTT | CASSSDGTGGQPQHF
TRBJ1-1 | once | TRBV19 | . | TGTGCCAGTAGTATAGTATGGGGGCAGGTGGCCACTGAAGCTTTCTTT | CASSIVWGQVATEAFF
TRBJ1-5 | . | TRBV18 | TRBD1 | TGTGCCAGCTCACTTACAGGGGGGAGTCAGCCCCAGCATTTT | CASSLTGGSQPQHF
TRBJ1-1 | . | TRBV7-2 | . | TGTGCCAGCAGCTTAGTAACTGGGAGGGGAGAAGCTTTCTTT | CASSLVTGRGEAFF
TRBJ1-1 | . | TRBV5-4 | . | TGTGCCAGCAGCTTGCTAGCGGGTGCGATAGGACGAGCTTTCTTT | CASSLLAGAIGRAFF
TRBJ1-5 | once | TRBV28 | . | TGTGCCAGCACCTTTAGCAATCAGCCCCAGCATTTT | CASTFSNQPQHF
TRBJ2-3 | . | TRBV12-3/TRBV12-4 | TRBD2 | TGTGCCAGCAGACTAGCGGGGCCAGATACGCAGTATTTT | CASRLAGPDTQYF
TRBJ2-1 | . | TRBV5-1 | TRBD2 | TGCGCCAGCAGCTTGTCCCCTAGCGGGGGGGCCAATGAGCAGTTCTTC | CASSLSPSGGANEQFF
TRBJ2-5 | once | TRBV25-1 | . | TGTGCCAGCAGTGAAACTACCAGGGGACGAGAGACCCAGTACTTC | CASSETTRGRETQYF
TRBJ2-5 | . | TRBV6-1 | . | TGTGCCAGCAGTGAATGGGGAGGGGGAGAGACCCAGTACTTC | CASSEWGGGETQYF
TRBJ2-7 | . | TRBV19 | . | TGTGCCAGTAGTATCTCCGATAAGAGCTCCTACGAGCAGTACTTC | CASSISDKSSYEQYF
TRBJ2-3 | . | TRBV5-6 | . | TGTGCCAGCAGCTTGCCCGCAGATACGCAGTATTTT | CASSLPADTQYF
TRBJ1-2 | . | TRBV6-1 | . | TGTGCCAGCAGTGAAGGGAGGGGCGTCGGCTACACCTTC | CASSEGRGVGYTF
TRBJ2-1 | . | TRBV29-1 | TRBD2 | TGCAGCGTCGGGGGGGGCGGGAACCCTAGCTCCTACAATGAGCAGTTCTTC | CSVGGGGNPSSYNEQFF
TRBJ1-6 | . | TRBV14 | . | TGTGCCAGCAGCCAGGGGCGATTCGCAACTAATTCACCCCTCCACTTT | CASSQGRFATNSPLHF
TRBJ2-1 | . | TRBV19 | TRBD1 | TGTGCCAGTAGTACTACAGGGGATGGTGAGCAGTTCTTC | CASSTTGDGEQFF
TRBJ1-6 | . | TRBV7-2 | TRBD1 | TGTGCCAGCAGCTTAGCCCGGGGGGACAGGAGCTCCTATAATTCACCCCTCCACTTT | CASSLARGDRSSYNSPLHF
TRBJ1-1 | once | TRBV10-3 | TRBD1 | TGTGCCATCAGTGAAGGTCTAGGGACAGGCTCTCAAGCTTTCTTT | CAISEGLGTGSQAFF
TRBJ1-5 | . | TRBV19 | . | TGTGCCAGTAGTCCTCTTAGCCGGAATCAGCCCCAGCATTTT | CASSPLSRNQPQHF
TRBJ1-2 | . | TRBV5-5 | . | TGTGCCAGCAGCTTGGCCGGGCGAGGGGGCTATGGCTACACCTTC | CASSLAGRGGYGYTF
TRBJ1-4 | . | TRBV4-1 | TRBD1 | TGCGCCAGCAGCACCCGGGACAGCTTTAATGAAAAACTGTTTTTT | CASSTRDSFNEKLFF
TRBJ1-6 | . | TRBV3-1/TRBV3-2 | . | TGTGCCAGCAGCTTAAGGGGGAGTGACTCACCCCTCCACTTT | CASSLRGSDSPLHF
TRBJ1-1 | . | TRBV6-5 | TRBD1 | TGTGCCAGCAGTTACTCGGGAGGACAGGGTGAAGCTTTCTTT | CASSYSGGQGEAFF
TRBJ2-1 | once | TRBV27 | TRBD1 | TGTGCCAGCAGTTCCCAAGGCGCTCTAGGGACAGTACACGAGCAGTTCTTC | CASSSQGALGTVHEQFF
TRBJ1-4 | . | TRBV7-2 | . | TGTGCCAGCAGCTTTTCCAGGGTGGGGGAAAAACTGTTTTTT | CASSFSRVGEKLFF
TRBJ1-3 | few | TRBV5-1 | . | TGCGCCAGCAGCCCGGACGGGGGAGGAAACACCATATATTTT | CASSPDGGGNTIYF
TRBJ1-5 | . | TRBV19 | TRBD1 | TGTGCCAGTAGTGGGGCCGGGGACAGGGATCAGCCCCAGCATTTT | CASSGAGDRDQPQHF
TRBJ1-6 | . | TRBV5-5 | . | TGTGCCAGCAGCGACGACAGGAGATATTCACCCCTCCACTTT | CASSDDRRYSPLHF
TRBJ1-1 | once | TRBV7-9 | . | TGTGCCAGCAGCTTAGACAGGAACACTGAAGCTTTCTTT | CASSLDRNTEAFF
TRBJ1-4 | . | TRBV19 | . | TGTGCCAGTAGTATAGGAGGGACACCTGAAAAACTGTTTTTT | CASSIGGTPEKLFF
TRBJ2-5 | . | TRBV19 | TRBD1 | TGTGCCAGTAGTGTGGACAGGGAAGAGACCCAGTACTTC | CASSVDREETQYF
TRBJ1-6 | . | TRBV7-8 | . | TGTGCCAGCAGCTTACCATACGGGACTCTAGTGGCACCCCTCCACTTT | CASSLPYGTLVAPLHF
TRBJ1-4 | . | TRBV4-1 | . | TGCGCCAGCAGCCAACTTACCCCGGGGGATACAACTAATGAAAAACTGTTTTTT | CASSQLTPGDTTNEKLFF
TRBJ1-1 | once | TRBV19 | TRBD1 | TGTGCCAGTAGTAATCAGGGGGACACTGAAGCTTTCTTT | CASSNQGDTEAFF
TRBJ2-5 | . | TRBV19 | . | TGTGCCAGTAGTATGGACAGAGCCCAAGAGACCCAGTACTTC | CASSMDRAQETQYF
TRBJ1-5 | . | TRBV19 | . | TGTGCCAGTAGTATGAATGGCGGGGGGGATCAGCCCCAGCATTTT | CASSMNGGGDQPQHF
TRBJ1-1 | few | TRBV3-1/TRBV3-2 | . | TGTGCCAGCACCGCCGGGTTGGGGAACACTGAAGCTTTCTTT | CASTAGLGNTEAFF
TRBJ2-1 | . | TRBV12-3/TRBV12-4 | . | TGTGCCAGCAGTGCGGGACTCGGCAATGAGCAGTTCTTC | CASSAGLGNEQFF
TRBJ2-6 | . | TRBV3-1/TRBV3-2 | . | TGTGCCAGCAGCCACGGACAGCTCTCTGGGGCCAACGTCCTGACTTTC | CASSHGQLSGANVLTF
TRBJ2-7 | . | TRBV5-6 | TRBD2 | TGTGCCAGCAGCTTGCCCGGGACTAGCTCCTACGAGCAGTACTTC | CASSLPGTSSYEQYF
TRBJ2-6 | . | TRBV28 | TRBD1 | TGTGCCAGCAGTTCGACAGGGATTGGGGCCAACGTCCTGACTTTC | CASSSTGIGANVLTF
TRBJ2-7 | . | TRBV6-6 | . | TGTGCCGGCAGGGAGGCGGCTAACTACGAGCAGTACTTC | CAGREAANYEQYF
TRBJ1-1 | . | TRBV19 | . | TGTGCCAGTAGACAGGGAGGGACGGGGGAAGCTTTCTTT | CASRQGGTGEAFF
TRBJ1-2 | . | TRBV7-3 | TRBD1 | TGTGCCAGCAGCTTATCAGGGGGCCATGGCTACACCTTC | CASSLSGGHGYTF
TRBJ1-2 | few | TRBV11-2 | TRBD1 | TGTGCCAGCAGCTTCTGGACAGGGGAGGTAGATGGCTACACCTTC | CASSFWTGEVDGYTF
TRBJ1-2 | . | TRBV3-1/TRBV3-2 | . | TGTGCCAGCAGCCAAGATTTTCGAGGGAACTATGGCTACACCTTC | CASSQDFRGNYGYTF
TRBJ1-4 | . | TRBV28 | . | TGTGCCAGCAGGGCAGGGAATGAAAAACTGTTTTTT | CASRAGNEKLFF
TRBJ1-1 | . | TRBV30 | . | TGTGCCTGGAGTCCGAGGCCAAACACTGAAGCTTTCTTT | CAWSPRPNTEAFF
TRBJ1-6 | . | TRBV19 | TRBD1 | TGTGCCAGTAGTACCCGACAGGGTTGGAGTAATTCACCCCTCCACTTT | CASSTRQGWSNSPLHF
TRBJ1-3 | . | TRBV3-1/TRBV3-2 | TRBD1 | TGTGCCAGCAGCCAAAACAGGGGGTTAGGAAACACCATATATTTT | CASSQNRGLGNTIYF
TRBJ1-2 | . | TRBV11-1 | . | TGTGCCAGCAGCTTAGGGGCAGGCGAGAACTATGGCTACACCTTC | CASSLGAGENYGYTF
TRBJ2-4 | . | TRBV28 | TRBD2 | TGTGCCAGCAGTCTTCCGGGACTAGCGGGTCTGCACCGAGCCAAAAACATTCAGTACTTC | CASSLPGLAGLHRAKNIQYF